Listed here are 18 T cell receptor beta chains from one sample, sequenced in a study of blood T cell repertoires in COVID-19. TCRdb keeps only in-frame clones here, not all; method: immunoSEQ multiplex PCR. The sample has over 150,000 clones, about 87% seen once. Sequencing was carried out using peripheral blood. These receptors were taken from a woman younger than 35 who had recovered from COVID-19.

The chain carries TRBV9 and TRBJ2-3; 11 bases map to TRBD2. Germline V gene data show CDR1 as SGDLS and CDR2 as YYNGEE. The CDR3 is made up of 15 amino acids. Germline trimming cut 4 bases from V and 2 bases from J; bases unmatched to any gene: 3. Here the CDR3 reads CASSKLAGDTDTQYF. For the CDR3, the DNA is TGTGCCAGCAGCAAACTAGCGGGAGACACAGATACGCAGTATTTT.

The chain employs TRBV6-2 or TRBV6-3 and TRBJ2-5; a possible D gene is TRBD1 (5 bases). Per germline, CDR1 MNHEY and CDR2 SVGEGT. This CDR3 comprises 15 residues. V was trimmed by 6 bases and J by 2 bases, leaving 16 bases between them. The CDR3 here is CASSKATDSQETQYF. The CDR3 DNA reads TGTGCCAGCAGCAAGGCGACAGACAGTCAAGAGACCCAGTACTTC.

This clone has only one observation. The genes are TRBV27 and TRBJ1-2, with TRBD1 identical over 7 bases. The germline V gene has CDR1 MNHEY and CDR2 SMNVEV (reference sequence). With 4 bases clipped from V and 4 bases from J, the junction kept 6 bases outside the gene matches. The CDR3 runs 14 residues. The CDR3 DNA reads as TGTGCCAGCAGTTCCCACGACAGGGCCTATGGCTACACCTTC. Its protein is CASSSHDRAYGYTF.

The J gene is TRBJ2-2, the V gene TRBV7-3, with 15 bases identical to TRBD2. The junction had 1 base not matched to a gene; V was cut back by 5 bases and J by 6 bases. This CDR3 contains 15 residues. Germline V gives CDR1 SGHTA, CDR2 FQGTGA. CDR3 nucleotide sequence: TGTGCCAGCAGCCGGACTAGCGGGAGGGCCGGGGAGCTGTTTTTT. This translates into CASSRTSGRAGELFF.

A single count supports this clone. The chain is built from TRBV6-2 or TRBV6-3 and TRBJ2-1, with 9 positions matching TRBD2. CDR3 length: 14 amino acids. The V and J ends lost 2 bases and 12 bases, in that order; junction bases with no gene match: 8. The germline V gene has CDR1 MNHEY and CDR2 SVGEGT. The CDR3 region has the DNA TGTGCCAGCAGTTACGTTGGCGGGGGGGAGGGGCAGTTCTTC. Translating gives CASSYVGGGEGQFF.

CDR3 region: CAGDPGTSVFLGKNIQYF. Here the CDR3 DNA reads TGCGCCGGTGACCCCGGGACTAGCGTATTCTTAGGCAAAAACATTCAGTACTTC. The genes are TRBV5-1 and TRBJ2-4; 10 nucleotides align to TRBD2. The CDR3 length is 18 residues. Germline V gene sequence: CDR1 SGHRS, CDR2 YFSETQ. With 10 bases clipped from V and 3 bases from J, the junction kept 19 bases outside the gene matches.

This chain connects TRBV27 to TRBJ2-1; 9 nucleotides match TRBD2. In germline, CDR1 is MNHEY, CDR2 SMNVEV (reference sequence). This CDR3 comprises 16 residues. V trimming: 6 bases; J trimming: 1 base; junction bases outside the gene matches: 7. The CDR3 loop reads CASSYSGSNSYNEQFF. CDR3 nucleotide sequence: TGTGCCAGCAGCTATAGCGGGAGTAATTCCTACAATGAGCAGTTCTTC.

The genes are TRBV5-1 and TRBJ2-2; TRBD1 matches at 7 bases. This CDR3 comprises 15 residues. In germline, CDR1 is SGHRS, CDR2 YFSETQ. Trimming at V came to 0 bases and at J to 6 bases, leaving 5 bases not matched to a gene. The CDR3 nucleotides read TGCGCCAGCAGCTTGGTGGGGGACAGAGCCGGGGAGCTGTTTTTT. This gives the protein CASSLVGDRAGELFF. Full variable domain (missing parts from reference TRBV5-1 and TRBJ2-2): KAGVTQTPRYLIKTRGQQVTLSCSPISGHRSVSWYQQTPGQGLQFLFEYFSETQRNKGNFPGRFSGRQFSNSRSEMNVSTLELGDSALYLCASSLVGDRAGELFFGEGSRLTVL.

This clone was counted a single time. This rearrangement joins TRBV3-1 (or the pseudogene TRBV3-2) to TRBJ1-5, with 7 nucleotides matching TRBD1. Looked up from germline, CDR1 is LGHDT and CDR2 is YNNKEL (reference sequence). The trim removed 1 base at V and 0 bases at J, leaving 15 bases unmatched. This CDR3 region has 20 residues. This CDR3 reads CASSQAYERTGLYSNQPQHF. In DNA, the CDR3 is TGTGCCAGCAGCCAAGCCTACGAGCGGACAGGCCTATATAGCAATCAGCCCCAGCATTTT.

The genes are TRBV5-6 and TRBJ1-1; 8 bases map to TRBD1. CDR1 SGHDT and CDR2 YYEEEE come from the germline V gene. J gave up 7 bases and V 2 bases, and 4 bases lay outside the gene matches. This CDR3 is 13 amino acids long. In DNA form, the CDR3 reads TGTGCCAGCAGCTTCCCGGGACAGGTTGAAGCTTTCTTT. Protein product: CASSFPGQVEAFF. The full variable domain, its missing parts supplied by reference TRBV5-6 and TRBJ1-1, is DAGVTQSPTHLIKTRGQQVTLRCSPKSGHDTVSWYQQALGQGPQFIFQYYEEEERQRGNFPDRFSGHQFPNYSSELNVNALLLGDSALYLCASSFPGQVEAFFGQGTRLTVV.

The chain has TRBV4-2 and TRBJ2-1, with TRBD2 matching over 12 bases. The V gene's germline CDR1 is LGHNA and CDR2 YNFKEQ. J gave up 8 bases and V 1 base, and 9 bases lay outside the gene matches. The CDR3 loop spans 17 amino acids. CDR3 region: CASSQGVLAGGRDEQFF. The DNA of the CDR3 is TGTGCCAGCAGCCAAGGGGTACTAGCGGGAGGCCGGGATGAGCAGTTCTTC.

The chain links TRBV5-5 to TRBJ2-5; weak D call: TRBD1 (6 bases). The CDR3 extends over 16 amino acids. Trimming cost V 6 bases and J 6 bases, with 24 bases left between them. The germline V gene encodes CDR1 SGHKS and CDR2 YYEKEE (reference sequence). CDR3 DNA sequence: TGTGCCAGCACCAACGCCCTGGCAGGGACAACGAAGACCCAGTACTTC. Its protein product is CASTNALAGTTKTQYF.

The rearrangement joins TRBV6-5 to TRBJ1-2; the match to TRBD1 covers 8 bases. CDR3 size: 15 residues. With V trimmed by 5 bases and J by 3 bases, 8 bases remained unmatched. Germline assignment: CDR1 MNHEY and CDR2 SVGAGI. The CDR3 region has the DNA TGTGCCAGCAGTCAAAGAATACAGGGGGACTATGGCTACACCTTC. Protein sequence: CASSQRIQGDYGYTF.

The gene calls are TRBV5-4 and TRBJ2-1; 7 bases are shared with TRBD1. V lost 3 bases and J lost 0; bases outside the gene matches: 6. The CDR3 runs 16 residues. Germline CDR1 is SGHNT and CDR2 is YYREEE (reference sequence). The DNA of the CDR3 is TGTGCCAGCAGCTCCAAGGGACAGCGCTCCTACAATGAGCAGTTCTTC. Translating it yields CASSSKGQRSYNEQFF.

The chain is built from TRBV5-1 and TRBJ2-3; 9 bases map to TRBD1. There are 15 residues in the CDR3. Trimming removed 0 bases from V and 2 bases from J; junction bases left unmatched: 1. Germline assignment: CDR1 SGHRS and CDR2 YFSETQ. CDR3 sequence (DNA): TGCGCCAGCAGCTTGGGGGACAGGGTCACAGATACGCAGTATTTT. Amino acids: CASSLGDRVTDTQYF.

This chain uses TRBV2 with TRBJ1-6, with TRBD1 identical over 8 bases. Germline CDR1 reads SNHLY; CDR2 reads FYNNEI. The CDR3 contains 15 residues. V shed 6 bases, J shed 7 bases, and the junction held 8 bases outside the gene matches. In nucleotides, the CDR3 is TGTGCCAGCAGCGACAGGGGTAGGACCAATTCACCCCTCCACTTT. Translating it yields CASSDRGRTNSPLHF.

The rearrangement uses TRBV7-2 and TRBJ2-3; TRBD2 matches at 8 bases. The CDR3 is made up of 15 amino acids. CDR1 is SGHTA, CDR2 FQGNSA, per germline. The V and J ends lost 1 base and 6 bases, in that order; junction bases with no gene match: 6. CDR3 in DNA: TGTGCCAGCAGCTTAGTTCGAGCGGGAGTGGATACGCAGTATTTT. Translating gives CASSLVRAGVDTQYF.

The V and J genes are TRBV5-6 and TRBJ1-1; D uncertain. This CDR3 has 14 residues. The germline V and J ends were trimmed by 4 bases and 4 bases, with 14 bases remaining between them. Germline loops: CDR1 SGHDT, CDR2 YYEEEE. The CDR3 here is CASSRRPGSTEAFF. DNA of the CDR3: TGTGCCAGCAGCCGCAGACCTGGGAGCACTGAAGCTTTCTTT.